Below, 25 T cell receptor beta chains from the same sample are listed, as sequenced in a study of somatic reversion in DOCK8 deficiency. TRB libraries came from one-step amplicon PCR on 85 to 100 ng genomic DNA with EuroClonality-NGS primers. From the multiplex PCR reads, TCRdb called clonotypes with MiXCR, one entry per CDR3 protein. Of about 2,600 distinct CDR3 sequences in the sample, roughly 28% were seen once. Sequencing was performed on peripheral blood. These TCRs come from a human donor in good health.

The genes are TRBV4-1 and TRBJ1-5; D gene ambiguous. The germline CDR1 and CDR2 sequences are MGHRA and YSYEKL. Trimming took off 0 bases at V and 0 bases at J, with 6 bases between the two ends. This CDR3 comprises 15 residues. The CDR3: CASSQEPNSNQPQHF. The CDR3, as DNA: TGCGCCAGCAGCCAAGAACCGAATAGCAATCAGCCCCAGCATTTT.

A note on this clonotype: A single base separates this from a much larger clone, so it may be a read error. The J gene is TRBJ2-7, the V gene TRBV12-3 or TRBV12-4; 7 nucleotides line up with TRBD2. The length of the CDR3 is 14 residues. V was clipped by 7 bases and J by 2 bases; unmatched bases: 8. CDR3 loop: CASNRRESAYEQYF. CDR3 in DNA: TGTGCCAGCAATAGGCGGGAGAGCGCCTACGAGCAGTACTTC.

This clonotype is judged large. The rearrangement links TRBV28 to TRBJ1-1; D remains unclear. Germline CDR1 reads MDHEN; CDR2 reads SYDVKM. Trimming left V 2 bases short and J 11 bases short, with 21 bases between. There are 15 residues in the CDR3. The CDR3 region has the DNA TGTGCCAGCAGTTTAAGGTTGCTGGAACAAGGGTCTGCTTTCTTT. Amino acid sequence: CASSLRLLEQGSAFF.

This clonotype ranks as medium-sized. The rearrangement uses TRBV4-2 and TRBJ1-1; no clear D. Deletions cut 1 base from V and 3 bases from J, with 6 bases between. The CDR3 consists of 13 residues. Looked up from germline, CDR1 is LGHNA and CDR2 is YNFKEQ. The CDR3 protein is CASSQVPDTEAFF. CDR3 coding DNA: TGTGCCAGCAGCCAAGTTCCGGACACTGAAGCTTTCTTT.

Judged by abundance, this clonotype is medium-sized (0.01 to 0.1%). The chain carries TRBV5-1 and TRBJ2-2; 7 positions agree with TRBD1. The CDR3 runs to 15 residues. CDR1 is SGHRS, CDR2 YFSETQ, per germline. V lost 4 bases, J lost 6 bases, and 9 bases stayed unmatched. CDR3 bases: TGCGCCAGCAGCCTCTACGGACAGGACGCCGGGGAGCTGTTTTTT. The encoded protein is CASSLYGQDAGELFF.

Turning to this clonotype: A single base separates this from a much larger clone, so it may be a read error. The V call is TRBV5-1, the J call TRBJ1-2, with D perhaps matching TRBD1 (5 bases). Germline V gives CDR1 SGHRS, CDR2 YFSETQ. CDR3 length: 14 amino acids. The CDR3 sequence: CVSSLDQGNYGYTF. In DNA, the CDR3 is TGCGTCAGCAGCTTGGATCAGGGAAACTATGGCTACACCTTC. The complete variable domain, with remaining parts taken from reference TRBV5-1 and TRBJ1-2, reads KAGVTQTPRYLIKTRGQQVTLSCSPISGHRSVSWYQQTPGQGLQFLFEYFSETQRNKGNFPGRFSGRQFSNSRSEMNVSTLELGDSALYLCVSSLDQGNYGYTFGSGTRLTVV.

This clonotype was observed a single time. J is TRBJ2-7 and V is TRBV20-1, with D perhaps given as TRBD1 or TRBD2 (6 bases each). The CDR3 is 16 amino acids. Trimming cost V 0 bases and J 7 bases, with 22 bases left between them. Per germline, CDR1 DFQATT and CDR2 SNEGSKA (reference sequence). The CDR3 region is CSARDGGRAGLEEQYF. The CDR3, as DNA: TGCAGTGCTAGAGATGGGGGGCGCGCCGGTCTGGAGGAGCAGTACTTC.

Worth noting for this clonotype: The junction departs from germline at one end; a sequencing error may be responsible. The chain is built from TRBV7-9 and TRBJ1-2; D call uncertain. The CDR3 is 13 amino acids. CDR1 is SEHNR, CDR2 FQNEAQ, per germline (reference sequence). CDR3 amino acids: CTSSKTSNYGYTF. CDR3 DNA: TGTACCAGCAGCAAGACCAGCAACTATGGCTACACCTTC.

The gene calls are TRBV4-2 and TRBJ2-1; TRBD2 matches at 10 bases. Germline V gene lookup returns CDR1 LGHNA and CDR2 YNFKEQ. The CDR3 contains 16 residues. Trimming took 7 bases from V and 4 from J; bases not matched to a gene: 10. CDR3 bases: TGTGCCAGCACTACCCGAACTAGCGGGGTGTACAATGAGCAGTTCTTC. Protein sequence: CASTTRTSGVYNEQFF.

V is TRBV12-3 or TRBV12-4 and J is TRBJ1-5, with TRBD1 identical over 10 bases. Gene TRBJ1-6 matches the end of the DNA better, so the J call may be wrong. The CDR3 consists of 15 residues. The CDR3 DNA is TGTGCCAGCAGTCGACAGGGGGCGTCGGGTTCACCCCTCCACTTT. Residues: CASSRQGASGSPLHF.

The chain joins TRBV6-4 to TRBJ1-1; perhaps TRBD1 as D (5 bases). The CDR3 has 13 amino acids. In germline, CDR1 is MRHNA, CDR2 SNTAGT. With 4 bases removed from V and 1 base from J, the gap between germline ends came to 7 bases. The CDR3 region is CASSGRGNTEAFF. The CDR3 bases are TGTGCCAGCAGTGGAAGGGGGAACACTGAAGCTTTCTTT.

This clonotype was seen a handful of times. This sequence joins TRBV9 and TRBJ2-7; possibly TRBD2 for D (6 bases). Germline values: CDR1 SGDLS, CDR2 YYNGEE. This CDR3 comprises 17 residues. The V gene lost 0 bases and the J gene lost 2 bases, with 18 bases spanning the gap. CDR3 sequence: CASSVGVSGTGAYEQYF. In DNA, the CDR3 is TGTGCCAGCAGCGTAGGTGTTAGCGGCACCGGGGCCTACGAGCAGTACTTC.

This clonotype rates as large. The V and J genes are TRBV19 and TRBJ1-1; TRBD1 aligns across 9 bases. V lost 8 bases, J lost 3 bases, and 1 base stayed unmatched. The germline V gene encodes CDR1 LNHDA and CDR2 SQIVND (reference sequence). CDR3 length equals 12 residues. The CDR3 loop is CASGDRDTEAFF. CDR3 sequence (DNA): TGTGCCAGTGGGGACAGGGACACTGAAGCTTTCTTT. Full variable domain (missing parts from reference TRBV19 and TRBJ1-1): DGGITQSPKYLFRKEGQNVTLSCEQNLNHDAMYWYRQDPGQGLRLIYYSQIVNDFQKGDIAEGYSVSREKKESFPLTVTSAQKNPTAFYLCASGDRDTEAFFGQGTRLTVV.

This clonotype counts as medium-sized (0.01 to 0.1%). The rearrangement joins TRBV20-1 to TRBJ1-1; possibly TRBD1 for D (6 bases). The ends were cut back, 6 bases at V and 3 bases at J, with 11 bases in the middle. Germline lookup yields CDR1 DFQATT and CDR2 SNEGSKA (reference sequence). The CDR3 is made up of 12 amino acids. CDR3 nucleotide sequence: TGCAGTGCAGGGGGAGGGGACACTGAAGCTTTCTTT. Translation gives CSAGGGDTEAFF.

This clonotype appeared a few times. The gene calls are TRBV2 and TRBJ1-5; D possibly corresponds to TRBD1 (5 bases). This CDR3 contains 13 residues. Germline lookup yields CDR1 SNHLY and CDR2 FYNNEI. Trimming removed 7 bases from V and 5 bases from J, with 12 bases in between. The CDR3 nucleotides are TGTGCCAGCAATCTCGGGGGATATCAGCCCCAGCATTTT. It translates to CASNLGGYQPQHF.

Note on this clonotype: Since a much larger clone is just one base distant, this may be a read error. The chain employs TRBV5-1 and TRBJ1-1; the D gene is possibly TRBD1 (5 bases). Germline V gives CDR1 SGHRS, CDR2 YFSETQ. This CDR3 is 15 amino acids long. The DNA for the CDR3 is TGCGCCGGCAGCTTGGGAGCGGGCGGGGGAGATGAAGCTTTCTTT. This sequence encodes CAGSLGAGGGDEAFF.

By its share, this clonotype is large. V gene TRBV5-6 combines with J gene TRBJ1-2, with 11 bases aligning to TRBD1. CDR1 SGHDT and CDR2 YYEEEE come from the germline V gene. CDR3 length: 15 residues. V dropped 9 bases and J dropped 2; count of bases not matched to a gene: 9. DNA for the CDR3: TGTGCCACCAGGGACAGGGGGATGGGGAACTATGGCTACACCTTC. Residues: CATRDRGMGNYGYTF.

The V call is TRBV4-2, the J call TRBJ1-2, with 8 nucleotides matching TRBD1. Germline V gene data show CDR1 as LGHNA and CDR2 as YNFKEQ. The CDR3 is 15 residues long. The junction had 9 bases not matched to a gene; V was cut back by 2 bases and J by 7 bases. CDR3 in amino acids: CASSQTDRASAGYTF. CDR3 in DNA: TGTGCCAGCAGCCAAACGGACAGGGCGAGTGCTGGCTACACCTTC.

The chain links TRBV7-2 to TRBJ1-2; maybe TRBD1 (5 bases). This CDR3 has 14 amino acids. The germline CDR1 and CDR2 sequences are SGHTA and FQGNSA. Trimming took 2 bases from V and 8 from J, leaving 15 bases between them. The CDR3 spells CASSLPGERGGYTF. Here the CDR3 DNA reads TGTGCCAGCAGCTTACCGGGAGAGAGGGGAGGCTACACCTTC. The variable domain in full, completed from reference TRBV7-2 and TRBJ1-2, reads GAGVSQSPSNKVTEKGKDVELRCDPISGHTALYWYRQSLGQGLEFLIYFQGNSAPDKSGLPSDRFSAERTGGSVSTLTIQRTQQEDSAVYLCASSLPGERGGYTFGSGTRLTVV.

This clonotype counts as medium-sized. The rearrangement links TRBV20-1 to TRBJ1-1, with TRBD1 matching over 7 bases. The CDR3 has 16 residues. After removal of 0 bases from V and 1 base from J, the junction contained 8 bases not matched to a gene. In germline, CDR1 is DFQATT, CDR2 SNEGSKA (reference sequence). In nucleotides, the CDR3 is TGCAGTGCTAGAGATGGGACAGCAGCTCGGAACACTGAAGCTTTCTTT. Its translation: CSARDGTAARNTEAFF.

The genes are TRBV4-1 and TRBJ1-2; D ambiguous. This CDR3 region has 15 residues. Germline V gene sequence: CDR1 MGHRA, CDR2 YSYEKL. The ends were cut back, 1 base at V and 4 bases at J, with 13 bases in the middle. The CDR3 region has the DNA TGCGCCAGCAGCCAAGGGCGGGGTCGCGGCTATGGCTACACCTTC. It is translated as CASSQGRGRGYGYTF.

This chain connects TRBV7-9 to TRBJ1-4; tentatively, D is TRBD1 (5 bases). Trimming cost V 0 bases and J 6 bases, with 14 bases left between them. This CDR3 contains 16 residues. The germline V gene has CDR1 SEHNR and CDR2 FQNEAQ (reference sequence). The CDR3 loop is CASSLARTRDYEKLFF. For the CDR3, the DNA is TGTGCCAGCAGCTTAGCCCGGACCAGGGACTATGAAAAACTGTTTTTT.

This clonotype came up once. The J gene is TRBJ2-7, the V gene TRBV29-1; 14 nucleotides match TRBD2. V dropped 5 bases and J dropped 7; count of bases not matched to a gene: 25. The CDR3 covers 20 residues. Germline CDR1 SQVTM, CDR2 ANQGSEA. The CDR3 protein is CSVLPGKGQRLAGGSIEQYF. Written as DNA, the CDR3 is TGCAGCGTTCTTCCCGGGAAGGGTCAAAGACTAGCGGGAGGGTCGATAGAGCAGTACTTC.

This clonotype is categorized as medium-sized (0.01 to 0.1%). This rearrangement joins TRBV12-3 or TRBV12-4 to TRBJ1-4, with D perhaps matching TRBD1 (6 bases). The CDR3 has 13 amino acids. V shed 5 bases and J shed 8 bases, with 12 bases lying between them. CDR3 residues: CASSGQSGEKLFF. The CDR3 DNA sequence: TGTGCCAGCAGTGGACAGTCGGGGGAAAAACTGTTTTTT.

This clonotype is labeled as large (0.1 to 1%). This chain connects TRBV23-1 to TRBJ1-5, with D hard to call. TRBV23-1 is marked as an open reading frame, function uncertain. The V gene lost 6 bases and the J gene lost 2 bases, with 17 bases spanning the gap. The CDR3 runs to 16 residues. The CDR3: CASRQKVGVRNQPQHF. The CDR3 DNA reads TGCGCCAGCAGGCAAAAGGTCGGGGTGCGCAATCAGCCCCAGCATTTT.